This entry lists 7 T cell receptor beta chains sequenced from one sample in a study of T cell responses to AZD1222 COVID-19 vaccine. The assay was immunoSEQ multiplex PCR, and TCRdb's table has in-frame clones only and misses some. This repertoire shows 95,000 to 150,000 clones, more than 70% found once; its top ten account for about 9.4%. Sequencing was performed on peripheral blood, taken on day 0 of AZD1222 vaccination. The receptors were gathered from an adult in good health.

This chain links TRBV30 with TRBJ1-2; TRBD1 agrees at 12 bases. The length of the CDR3 is 16 residues. J was trimmed by 4 bases and V by 0 bases; bases with no gene match: 6. The germline CDR1 and CDR2 sequences are GTSNPN and SVGIG (reference sequence). CDR3 DNA sequence: TGTGCCTGGAGTGTCCCGGGACAGGGGGCCGTCTATGGCTACACCTTC. As protein: CAWSVPGQGAVYGYTF. The complete variable domain, with remaining parts taken from reference TRBV30 and TRBJ1-2, reads SQTIHQWPATLVQPVGSPLSLECTVEGTSNPNLYWYRQAAGRGLQLLFYSVGIGQISSEVPQNLSASRPQDRQFILSSKKLLLSDSGFYLCAWSVPGQGAVYGYTFGSGTRLTVV.

V gene TRBV7-2 combines with J gene TRBJ2-7; no definite D call. Looked up from germline, CDR1 is SGHTA and CDR2 is FQGNSA. With 5 bases removed from V and 1 base from J, the gap between germline ends came to 12 bases. The CDR3 loop spans 14 amino acids. The CDR3 sequence: CASSPSRISYEQYF. In DNA, the CDR3 is TGTGCCAGCAGCCCCAGCCGGATTTCCTACGAGCAGTACTTC.

The table lists this clone with a count of one. The chain has TRBV5-1 and TRBJ2-2; 8 bases fit TRBD1. Germline-derived CDR1 and CDR2 are SGHRS and YFSETQ. The J segment lost 6 bases and the V segment lost 5 bases, leaving 3 bases of the junction unmatched. The CDR3 loop spans 13 amino acids. Here the CDR3 reads CASRQGEAGELFF. CDR3 bases: TGCGCCAGCAGACAGGGGGAGGCCGGGGAGCTGTTTTTT.

This clone appeared a single time. This chain connects TRBV28 to TRBJ1-4; D is undetermined. The CDR3 covers 14 residues. The ends were cut back, 6 bases at V and 2 bases at J, with 10 bases in the middle. Per the germline V gene, CDR1 is MDHEN and CDR2 is SYDVKM. This chain's CDR3 is CASSLVITNEKLFF. DNA of the CDR3: TGTGCCAGCAGCCTAGTCATTACTAATGAAAAACTGTTTTTT.

This clone was seen a few times. V gene TRBV25-1 combines with J gene TRBJ1-1; no reliable D call. The CDR3 has 12 amino acids. Deletions cut 4 bases from V and 11 bases from J, with 14 bases between. Germline CDR1 is MGHDK and CDR2 is SYGVNS. The CDR3: CASSGYNADAFF. Written as DNA, the CDR3 is TGTGCCAGCAGTGGTTACAACGCCGACGCTTTCTTT.

The chain recombines TRBV2 with TRBJ2-1, with 7 nucleotides matching TRBD1. The CDR3 runs to 13 residues. Germline loops: CDR1 SNHLY, CDR2 FYNNEI. After removal of 8 bases from V and 7 bases from J, the junction contained 8 bases not matched to a gene. CDR3 residues: CASETHRGNEQFF. The CDR3 DNA sequence: TGTGCCAGCGAAACCCACAGGGGAAATGAGCAGTTCTTC.

This chain uses TRBV27 with TRBJ2-7; the D call may be TRBD1 or TRBD2 (5 bases each). CDR1 MNHEY and CDR2 SMNVEV come from the germline V gene (reference sequence). V lost 6 bases and J lost 6, with 15 bases in between. CDR3 length equals 13 residues. CDR3 region: CASSLIGESEQYF. DNA for the CDR3: TGTGCCAGCAGCCTTATAGGGGAGTCCGAGCAGTACTTC.